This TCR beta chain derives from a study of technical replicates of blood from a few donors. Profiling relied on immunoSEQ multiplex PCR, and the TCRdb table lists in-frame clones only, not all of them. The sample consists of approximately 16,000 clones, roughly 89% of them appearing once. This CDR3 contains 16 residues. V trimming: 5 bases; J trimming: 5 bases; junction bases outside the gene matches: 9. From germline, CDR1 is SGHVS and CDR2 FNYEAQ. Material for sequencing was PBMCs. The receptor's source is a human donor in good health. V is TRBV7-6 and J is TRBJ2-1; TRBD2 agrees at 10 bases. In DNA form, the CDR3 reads TGTGCCAGCAGCCCAAGATCAGCGGGAGGGCACAATGAGCAGTTCTTC. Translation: CASSPRSAGGHNEQFF.